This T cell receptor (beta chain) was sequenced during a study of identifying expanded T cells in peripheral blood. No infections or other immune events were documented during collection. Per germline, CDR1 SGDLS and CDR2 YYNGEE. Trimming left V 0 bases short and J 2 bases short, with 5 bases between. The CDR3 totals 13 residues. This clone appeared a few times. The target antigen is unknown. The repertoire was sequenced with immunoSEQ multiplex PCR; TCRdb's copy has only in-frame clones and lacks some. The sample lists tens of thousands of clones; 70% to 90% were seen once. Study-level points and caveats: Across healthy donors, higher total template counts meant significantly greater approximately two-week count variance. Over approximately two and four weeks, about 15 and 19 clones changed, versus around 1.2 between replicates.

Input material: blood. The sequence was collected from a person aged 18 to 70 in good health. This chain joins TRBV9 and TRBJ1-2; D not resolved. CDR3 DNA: TGTGCCAGCAGCGTAGCAGAAAACTATGGCTACACCTTC. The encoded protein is CASSVAENYGYTF.